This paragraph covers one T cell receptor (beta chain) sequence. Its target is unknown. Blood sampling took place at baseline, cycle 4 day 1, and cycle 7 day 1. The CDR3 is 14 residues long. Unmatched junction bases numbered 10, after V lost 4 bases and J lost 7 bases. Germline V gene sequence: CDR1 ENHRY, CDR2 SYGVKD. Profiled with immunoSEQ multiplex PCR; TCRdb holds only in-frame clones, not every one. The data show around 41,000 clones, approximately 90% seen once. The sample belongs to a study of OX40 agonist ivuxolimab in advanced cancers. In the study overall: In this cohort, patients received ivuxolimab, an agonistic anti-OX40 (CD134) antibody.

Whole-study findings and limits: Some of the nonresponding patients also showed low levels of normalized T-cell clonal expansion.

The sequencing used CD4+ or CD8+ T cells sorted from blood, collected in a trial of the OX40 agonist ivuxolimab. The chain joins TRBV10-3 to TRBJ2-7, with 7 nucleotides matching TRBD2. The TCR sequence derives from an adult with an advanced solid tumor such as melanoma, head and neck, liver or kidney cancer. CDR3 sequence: CAISAREPTREQYF. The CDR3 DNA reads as TGTGCCATCAGTGCGCGGGAGCCCACGAGGGAGCAGTACTTC.